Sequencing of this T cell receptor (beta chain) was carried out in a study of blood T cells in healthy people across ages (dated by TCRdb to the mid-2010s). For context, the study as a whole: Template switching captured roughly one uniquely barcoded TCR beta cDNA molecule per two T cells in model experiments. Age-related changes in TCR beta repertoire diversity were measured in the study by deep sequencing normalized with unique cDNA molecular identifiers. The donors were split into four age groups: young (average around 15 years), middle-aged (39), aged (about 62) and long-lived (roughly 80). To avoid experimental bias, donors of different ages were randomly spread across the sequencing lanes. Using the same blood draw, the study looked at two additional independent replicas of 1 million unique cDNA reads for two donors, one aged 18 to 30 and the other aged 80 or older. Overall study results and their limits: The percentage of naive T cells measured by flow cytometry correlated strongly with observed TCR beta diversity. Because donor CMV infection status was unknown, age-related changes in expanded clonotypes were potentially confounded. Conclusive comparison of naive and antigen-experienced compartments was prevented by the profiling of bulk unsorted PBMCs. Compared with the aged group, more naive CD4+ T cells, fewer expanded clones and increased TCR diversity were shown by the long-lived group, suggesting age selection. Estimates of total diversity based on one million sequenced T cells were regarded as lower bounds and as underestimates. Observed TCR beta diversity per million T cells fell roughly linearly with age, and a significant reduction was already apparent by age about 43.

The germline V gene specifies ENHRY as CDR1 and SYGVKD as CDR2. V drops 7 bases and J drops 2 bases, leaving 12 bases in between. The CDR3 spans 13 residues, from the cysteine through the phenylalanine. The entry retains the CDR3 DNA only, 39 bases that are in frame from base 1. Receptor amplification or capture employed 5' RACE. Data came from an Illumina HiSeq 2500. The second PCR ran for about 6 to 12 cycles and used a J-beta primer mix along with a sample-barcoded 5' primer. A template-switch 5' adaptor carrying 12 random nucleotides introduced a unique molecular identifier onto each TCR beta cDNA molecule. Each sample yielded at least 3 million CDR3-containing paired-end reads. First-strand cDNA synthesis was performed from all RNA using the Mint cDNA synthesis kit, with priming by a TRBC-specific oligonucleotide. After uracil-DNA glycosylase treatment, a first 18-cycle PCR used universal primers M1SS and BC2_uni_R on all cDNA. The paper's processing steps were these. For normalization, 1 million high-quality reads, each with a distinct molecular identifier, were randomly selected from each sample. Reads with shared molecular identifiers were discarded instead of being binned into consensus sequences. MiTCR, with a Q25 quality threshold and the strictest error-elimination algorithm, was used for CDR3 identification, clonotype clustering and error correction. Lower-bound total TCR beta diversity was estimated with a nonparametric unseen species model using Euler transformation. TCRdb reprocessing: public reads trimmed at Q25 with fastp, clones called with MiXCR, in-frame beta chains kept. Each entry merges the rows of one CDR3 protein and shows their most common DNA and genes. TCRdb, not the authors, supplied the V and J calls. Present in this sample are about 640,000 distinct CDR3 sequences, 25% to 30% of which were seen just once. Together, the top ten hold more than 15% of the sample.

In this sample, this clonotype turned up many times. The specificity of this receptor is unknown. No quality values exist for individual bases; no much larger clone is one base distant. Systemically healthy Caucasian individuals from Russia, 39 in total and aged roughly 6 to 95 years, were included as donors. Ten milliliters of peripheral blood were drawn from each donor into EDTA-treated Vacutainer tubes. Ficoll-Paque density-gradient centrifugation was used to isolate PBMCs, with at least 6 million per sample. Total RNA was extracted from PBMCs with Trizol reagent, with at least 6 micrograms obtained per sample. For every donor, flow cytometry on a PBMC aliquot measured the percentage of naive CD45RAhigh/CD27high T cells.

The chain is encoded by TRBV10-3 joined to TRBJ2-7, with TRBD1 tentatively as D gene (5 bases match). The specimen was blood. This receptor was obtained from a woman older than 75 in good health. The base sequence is TGTGCCATCAAATCGGACACCACCTACGAGCAGTACTTC. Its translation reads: CAIKSDTTYEQYF.